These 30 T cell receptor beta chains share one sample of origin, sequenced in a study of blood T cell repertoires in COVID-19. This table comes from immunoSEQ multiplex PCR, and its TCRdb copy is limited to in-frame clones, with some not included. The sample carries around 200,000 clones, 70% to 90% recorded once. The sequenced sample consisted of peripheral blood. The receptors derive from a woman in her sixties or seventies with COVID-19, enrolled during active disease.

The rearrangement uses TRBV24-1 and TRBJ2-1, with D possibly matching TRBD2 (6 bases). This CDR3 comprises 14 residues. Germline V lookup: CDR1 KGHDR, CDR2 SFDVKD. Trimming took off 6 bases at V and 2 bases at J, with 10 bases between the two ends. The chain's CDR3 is CATSRDFTYNEQFF. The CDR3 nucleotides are TGTGCCACCAGTCGGGACTTCACCTACAATGAGCAGTTCTTC.

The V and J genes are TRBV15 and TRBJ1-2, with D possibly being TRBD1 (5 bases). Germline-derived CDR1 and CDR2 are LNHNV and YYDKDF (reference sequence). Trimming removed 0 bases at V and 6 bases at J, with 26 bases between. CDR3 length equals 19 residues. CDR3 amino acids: CATSRDWESSVTAPHGYTF. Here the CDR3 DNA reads TGTGCCACCAGCAGAGATTGGGAATCGTCTGTGACAGCTCCGCATGGCTACACCTTC. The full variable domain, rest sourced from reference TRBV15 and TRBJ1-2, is DAMVIQNPRYQVTQFGKPVTLSCSQTLNHNVMYWYQQKSSQAPKLLFHYYDKDFNNEADTPDNFQSRRPNTSFCFLDIRSPGLGDTAMYLCATSRDWESSVTAPHGYTFGSGTRLTVV.

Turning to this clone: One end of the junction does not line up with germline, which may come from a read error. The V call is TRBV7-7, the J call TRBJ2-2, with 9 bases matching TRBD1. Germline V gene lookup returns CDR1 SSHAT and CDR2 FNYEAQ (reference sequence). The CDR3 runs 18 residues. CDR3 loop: CASSLSREQGAPTGELFF. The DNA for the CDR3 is TGTGCTAGCAGCTTGTCCCGGGAACAGGGGGCACCCACCGGGGAGCTGTTTTTT.

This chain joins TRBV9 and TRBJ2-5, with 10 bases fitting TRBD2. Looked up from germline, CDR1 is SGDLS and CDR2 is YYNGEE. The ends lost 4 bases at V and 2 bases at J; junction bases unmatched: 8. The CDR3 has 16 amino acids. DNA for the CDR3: TGTGCCAGCAGCACCCCGTCGACTAGCGGGCAAGAGACCCAGTACTTC. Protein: CASSTPSTSGQETQYF.

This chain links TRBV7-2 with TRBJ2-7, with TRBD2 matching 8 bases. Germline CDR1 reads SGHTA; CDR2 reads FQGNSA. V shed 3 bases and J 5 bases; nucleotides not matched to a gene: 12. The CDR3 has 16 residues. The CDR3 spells CASSFGVGLEVHEQYF. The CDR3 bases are TGTGCCAGCAGCTTCGGCGTGGGACTAGAGGTCCACGAGCAGTACTTC.

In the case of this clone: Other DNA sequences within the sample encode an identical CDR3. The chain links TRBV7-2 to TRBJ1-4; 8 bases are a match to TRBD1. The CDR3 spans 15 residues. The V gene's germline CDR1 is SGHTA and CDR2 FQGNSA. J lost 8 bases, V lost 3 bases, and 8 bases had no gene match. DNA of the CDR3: TGTGCCAGCAGCTTCGACAGGGGTAGGGGCGAAAAACTGTTTTTT. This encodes CASSFDRGRGEKLFF.

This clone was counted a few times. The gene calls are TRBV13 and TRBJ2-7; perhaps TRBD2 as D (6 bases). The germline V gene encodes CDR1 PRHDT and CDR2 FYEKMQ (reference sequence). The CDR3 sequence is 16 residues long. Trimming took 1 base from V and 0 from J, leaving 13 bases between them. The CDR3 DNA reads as TGTGCCAGCAGCTTAGTGGTGGGAGGCGGCTCCTACGAGCAGTACTTC. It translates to CASSLVVGGGSYEQYF.

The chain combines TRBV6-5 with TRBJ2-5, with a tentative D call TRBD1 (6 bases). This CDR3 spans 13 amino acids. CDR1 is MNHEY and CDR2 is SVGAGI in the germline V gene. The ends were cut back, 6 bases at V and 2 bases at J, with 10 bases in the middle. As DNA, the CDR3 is TGTGCCAGCAGCCAGGGACAACAAGAGACCCAGTACTTC. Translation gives CASSQGQQETQYF.

CDR3 in DNA: TGTGCCAGCAGTGGGAGACAGGAGAGCTCCTACGAGCAGTACTTC. Translating gives CASSGRQESSYEQYF. The V and J genes are TRBV28 and TRBJ2-7, with D possibly matching TRBD1 (6 bases). V was shortened by 5 bases and J by 0 bases, with 14 bases between the two germline ends. CDR3 length: 15 residues. Per germline, CDR1 MDHEN and CDR2 SYDVKM.

The CDR3 spells CASTDRGRYEQYF. CDR3 DNA: TGTGCCAGCACCGACAGGGGGCGCTACGAGCAGTACTTC. The rearrangement uses TRBV5-4 and TRBJ2-7; TRBD1 agrees at 10 bases. The V gene end was trimmed by 6 bases and the J gene end by 3 bases; junction bases not matched to a gene: 3. Germline loops: CDR1 SGHNT, CDR2 YYREEE (reference sequence). The CDR3 sequence is 13 residues long. Complete variable domain (other parts from reference TRBV5-4 and TRBJ2-7): ETGVTQSPTHLIKTRGQQVTLRCSSQSGHNTVSWYQQALGQGPQFIFQYYREEENGRGNFPPRFSGLQFPNYSSELNVNALELDDSALYLCASTDRGRYEQYFGPGTRLTVT.

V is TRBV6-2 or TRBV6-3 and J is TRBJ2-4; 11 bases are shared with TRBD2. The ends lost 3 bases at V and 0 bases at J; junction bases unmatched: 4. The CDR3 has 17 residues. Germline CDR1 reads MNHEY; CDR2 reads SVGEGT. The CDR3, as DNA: TGTGCCAGCAGTTATACTAGCGGGAGATTAGCCAAAAACATTCAGTACTTC. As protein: CASSYTSGRLAKNIQYF.

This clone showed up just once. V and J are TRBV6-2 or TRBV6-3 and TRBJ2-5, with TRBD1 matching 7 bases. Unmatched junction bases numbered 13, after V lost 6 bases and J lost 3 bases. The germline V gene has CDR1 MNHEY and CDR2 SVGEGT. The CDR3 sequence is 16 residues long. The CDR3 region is CASSRLLDRFEETQYF. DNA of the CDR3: TGTGCCAGCAGCCGGCTGTTGGACAGGTTTGAAGAGACCCAGTACTTC.

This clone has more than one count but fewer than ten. CDR3 bases: TGTGCCAGCAGCCCCGGACAGGTTTACGAAAAACTGTTTTTT. Encoded protein: CASSPGQVYEKLFF. The chain joins TRBV5-4 to TRBJ1-4, with TRBD1 identical over 7 bases. In germline, CDR1 is SGHNT, CDR2 YYREEE (reference sequence). J lost 8 bases, V lost 4 bases, and 8 bases had no gene match. This CDR3 contains 14 residues.

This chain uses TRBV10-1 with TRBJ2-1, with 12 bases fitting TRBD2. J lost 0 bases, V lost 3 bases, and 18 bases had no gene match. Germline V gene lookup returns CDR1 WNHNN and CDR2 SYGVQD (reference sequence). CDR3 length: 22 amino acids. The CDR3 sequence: CASSDRARSLAGGLSSYNEQFF. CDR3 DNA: TGCGCCAGCAGTGACCGCGCCCGGTCACTAGCGGGAGGACTGAGCTCCTACAATGAGCAGTTCTTC.

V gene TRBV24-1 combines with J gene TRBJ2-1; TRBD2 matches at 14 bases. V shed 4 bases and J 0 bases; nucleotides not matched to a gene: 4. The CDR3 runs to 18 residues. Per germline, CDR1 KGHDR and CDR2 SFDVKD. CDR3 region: CATSDRLAGGSSYNEQFF. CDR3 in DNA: TGTGCCACCAGTGACCGACTAGCGGGGGGGAGCTCCTACAATGAGCAGTTCTTC.

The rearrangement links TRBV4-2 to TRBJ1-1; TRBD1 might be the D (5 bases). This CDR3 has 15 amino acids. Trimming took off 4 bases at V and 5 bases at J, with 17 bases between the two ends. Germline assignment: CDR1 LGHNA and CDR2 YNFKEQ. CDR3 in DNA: TGTGCCAGCAGCCTTCGCGATGGGGCCGGGACTGAAGCTTTCTTT. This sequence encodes CASSLRDGAGTEAFF.

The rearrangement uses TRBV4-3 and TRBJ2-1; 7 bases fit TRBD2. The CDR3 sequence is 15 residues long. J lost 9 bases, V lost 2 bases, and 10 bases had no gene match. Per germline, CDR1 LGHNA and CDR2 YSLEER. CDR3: CASSQRRLAASEQFF. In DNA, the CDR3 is TGCGCCAGCAGCCAAAGGCGGCTAGCGGCCTCTGAGCAGTTCTTC.

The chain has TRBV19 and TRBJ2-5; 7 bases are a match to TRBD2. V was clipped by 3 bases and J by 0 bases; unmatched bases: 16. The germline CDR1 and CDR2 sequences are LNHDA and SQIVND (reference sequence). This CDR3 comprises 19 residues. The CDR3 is CASSIRASGSGGYQETQYF. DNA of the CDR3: TGTGCCAGTAGTATTAGGGCTAGCGGCTCCGGTGGGTACCAAGAGACCCAGTACTTC.

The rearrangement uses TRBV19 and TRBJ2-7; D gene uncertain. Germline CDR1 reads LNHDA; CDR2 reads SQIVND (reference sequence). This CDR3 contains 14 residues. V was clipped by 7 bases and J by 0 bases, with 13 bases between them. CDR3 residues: CASTPTFTSYEQYF. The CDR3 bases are TGTGCCAGTACCCCTACGTTTACCTCCTACGAGCAGTACTTC.

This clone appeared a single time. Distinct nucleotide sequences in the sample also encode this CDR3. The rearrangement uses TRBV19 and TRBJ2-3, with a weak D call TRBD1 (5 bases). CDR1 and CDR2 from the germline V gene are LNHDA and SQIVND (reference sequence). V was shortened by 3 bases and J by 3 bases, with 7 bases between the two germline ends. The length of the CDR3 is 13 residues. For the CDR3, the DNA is TGTGCCAGTAGTATTCCAGGGACAGATACGCAGTATTTT. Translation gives CASSIPGTDTQYF.

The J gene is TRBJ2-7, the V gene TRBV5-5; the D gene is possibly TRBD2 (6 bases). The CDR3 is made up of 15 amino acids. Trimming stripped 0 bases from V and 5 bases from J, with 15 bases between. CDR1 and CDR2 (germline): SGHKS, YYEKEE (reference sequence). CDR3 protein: CASSLEPGLLDEQYF. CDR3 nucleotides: TGTGCCAGCAGCTTGGAGCCGGGACTGCTGGACGAGCAGTACTTC.

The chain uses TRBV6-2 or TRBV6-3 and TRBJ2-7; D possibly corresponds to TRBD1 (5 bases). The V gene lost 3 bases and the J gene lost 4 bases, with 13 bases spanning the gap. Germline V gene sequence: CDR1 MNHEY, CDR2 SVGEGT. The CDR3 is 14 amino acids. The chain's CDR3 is CASSYTGQSYEQYF. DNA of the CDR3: TGTGCCAGCAGTTATACCGGACAATCATACGAGCAGTACTTC.

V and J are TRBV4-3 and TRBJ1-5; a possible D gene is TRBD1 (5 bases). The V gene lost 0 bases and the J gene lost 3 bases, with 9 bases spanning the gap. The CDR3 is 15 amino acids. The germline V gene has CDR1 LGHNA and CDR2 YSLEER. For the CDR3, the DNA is TGCGCCAGCAGCCAAGACCGGGGGGTCAATCAGCCCCAGCATTTT. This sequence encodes CASSQDRGVNQPQHF.

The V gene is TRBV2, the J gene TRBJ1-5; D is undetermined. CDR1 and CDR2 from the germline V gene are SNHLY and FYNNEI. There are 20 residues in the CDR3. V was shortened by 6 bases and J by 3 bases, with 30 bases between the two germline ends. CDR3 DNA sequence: TGTGCCAGCAGCGATCTGCTGGGGAGGGTCGGCACGGGTGACAATCAGCCCCAGCATTTT. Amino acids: CASSDLLGRVGTGDNQPQHF.

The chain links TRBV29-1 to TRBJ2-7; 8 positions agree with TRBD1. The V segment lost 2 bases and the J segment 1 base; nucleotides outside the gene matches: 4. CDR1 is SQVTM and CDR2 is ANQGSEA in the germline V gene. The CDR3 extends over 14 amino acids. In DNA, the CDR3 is TGCAGCGTTGAATGGACAGGGAAATCCTACGAGCAGTACTTC. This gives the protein CSVEWTGKSYEQYF.

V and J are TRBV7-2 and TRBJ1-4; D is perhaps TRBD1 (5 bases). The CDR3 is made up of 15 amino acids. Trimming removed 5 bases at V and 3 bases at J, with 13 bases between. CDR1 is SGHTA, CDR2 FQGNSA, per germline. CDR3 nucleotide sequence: TGTGCCAGCAGCCCTCGAGGAGGGGCTAATGAAAAACTGTTTTTT. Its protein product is CASSPRGGANEKLFF. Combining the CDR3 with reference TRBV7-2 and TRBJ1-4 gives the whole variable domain GAGVSQSPSNKVTEKGKDVELRCDPISGHTALYWYRQSLGQGLEFLIYFQGNSAPDKSGLPSDRFSAERTGGSVSTLTIQRTQQEDSAVYLCASSPRGGANEKLFFGSGTQLSVL.

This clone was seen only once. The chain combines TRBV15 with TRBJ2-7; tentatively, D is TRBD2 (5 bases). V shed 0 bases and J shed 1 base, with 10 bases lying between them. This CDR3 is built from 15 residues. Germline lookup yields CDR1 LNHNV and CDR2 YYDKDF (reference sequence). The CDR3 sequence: CATSRDRRGSYEQYF. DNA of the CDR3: TGTGCCACCAGCAGAGATAGACGGGGTTCCTACGAGCAGTACTTC.

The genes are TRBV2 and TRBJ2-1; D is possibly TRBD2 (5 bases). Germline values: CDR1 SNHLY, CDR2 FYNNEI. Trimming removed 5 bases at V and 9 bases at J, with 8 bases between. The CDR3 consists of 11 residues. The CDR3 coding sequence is TGTGCCAGCAGTCGGACTGTTGAGCAGTTCTTC. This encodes CASSRTVEQFF. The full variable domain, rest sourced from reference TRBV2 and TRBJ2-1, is EPEVTQTPSHQVTQMGQEVILRCVPISNHLYFYWYRQILGQKVEFLVSFYNNEISEKSEIFDDQFSVERPDGSNFTLKIRSTKLEDSAMYFCASSRTVEQFFGPGTRLTVL.

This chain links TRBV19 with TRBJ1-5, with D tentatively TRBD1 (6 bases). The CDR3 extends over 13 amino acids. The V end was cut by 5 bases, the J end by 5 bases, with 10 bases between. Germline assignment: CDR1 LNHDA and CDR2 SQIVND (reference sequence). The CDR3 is CASSSGDYQPQHF. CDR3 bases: TGTGCCAGTAGTTCAGGGGATTATCAGCCCCAGCATTTT. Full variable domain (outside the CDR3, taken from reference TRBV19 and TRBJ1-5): DGGITQSPKYLFRKEGQNVTLSCEQNLNHDAMYWYRQDPGQGLRLIYYSQIVNDFQKGDIAEGYSVSREKKESFPLTVTSAQKNPTAFYLCASSSGDYQPQHFGDGTRLSIL.

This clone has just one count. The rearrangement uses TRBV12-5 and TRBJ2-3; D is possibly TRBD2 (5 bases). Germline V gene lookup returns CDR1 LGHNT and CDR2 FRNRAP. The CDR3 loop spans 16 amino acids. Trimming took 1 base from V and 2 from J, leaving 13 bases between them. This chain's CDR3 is CASGLAPSGNTDTQYF. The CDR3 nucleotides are TGTGCTAGTGGTTTGGCCCCGTCGGGGAACACAGATACGCAGTATTTT.